The rows below give T cell receptor beta chains drawn from one sample of a study of blood T cells in healthy people across ages. TCRdb analysed the 5' RACE reads with MiXCR anew, one entry per CDR3 protein. Among 850,000 to 1,100,000 distinct CDR3 sequences listed, 30% to 40% were seen once. Sample: blood. The origin of the receptors is a man aged 18 to 35 in good health. Each CDR3 is given with its conserved first and last residue. The order of the fields is V gene, J gene, D gene, clone size, CDR3 DNA, CDR3 protein. D genes are given only for firm matches. Expanded clones are given a class, and other clones once, few, many or no size at all.

V: TRBV7-9; J: TRBJ1-2; D: -; size: -; DNA: TGTGCCAGCAGCCCCAGGGCATCCCTCTATGGCTACACCTTC; CDR3: CASSPRASLYGYTF
V: TRBV18; J: TRBJ1-2; D: -; size: -; DNA: TGTGCCAGCTCACCACCGGAGTCCGGACCCTATGGCTACACCTTC; CDR3: CASSPPESGPYGYTF
V: TRBV2; J: TRBJ1-5; D: -; size: -; DNA: TGTGCCAGCAGTGAATTTCGACAGCTCAGGGAGCCCCAGCATTTT; CDR3: CASSEFRQLREPQHF
V: TRBV4-2; J: TRBJ1-2; D: -; size: few; DNA: TGTGCCAGCAGCCAAACAGACTATGGCTACACCTTC; CDR3: CASSQTDYGYTF
V: TRBV4-3; J: TRBJ1-2; D: TRBD1; size: many; DNA: TGCGCCAGCAGCCAAGACCCACTCCGAACAGGGGACGGCTACACCTTC; CDR3: CASSQDPLRTGDGYTF
V: TRBV12-3/TRBV12-4; J: TRBJ2-5; D: TRBD2; size: once; DNA: TGTGCCAGCGGCCCTAGCGGGGGGGGTAATGAGCAGTACTTC; CDR3: CASGPSGGGNEQYF
V: TRBV10-3; J: TRBJ2-3; D: TRBD1; size: few; DNA: TGTGCCATCAGTGGGACAGGGGACACAGATACGCAGTATTTT; CDR3: CAISGTGDTDTQYF
V: TRBV27; J: TRBJ2-7; D: -; size: -; DNA: TGTGCCGGCAGGGGACAATTCGAGCAGTACTTC; CDR3: CAGRGQFEQYF
V: TRBV7-9; J: TRBJ2-7; D: -; size: few; DNA: TGTGCCAGCAGCTACTTGAGGGGGGGCGACGAGCAGTACTTC; CDR3: CASSYLRGGDEQYF
V: TRBV3-1; J: TRBJ2-4; D: -; size: few; DNA: TGTGCCAGCAGCCCCCCTCGGGGGTACACGGCCCAAAACATTCAGTACTTC; CDR3: CASSPPRGYTAQNIQYF
V: TRBV3-1; J: TRBJ1-4; D: -; size: -; DNA: TGTGCCAGCAGCCAATCACGACAAATTAATGAAAAACTGTTTTTT; CDR3: CASSQSRQINEKLFF
V: TRBV20-1; J: TRBJ2-1; D: -; size: -; DNA: TGCAGTGCTAGAGGGGGGGACGGGGGCAAATTCAATGAGCAGTTCTTC; CDR3: CSARGGDGGKFNEQFF
V: TRBV6-6; J: TRBJ2-5; D: TRBD1; size: once; DNA: TGTGCCAGCCGGGACAGGGGTTTAGACGGGCAGTACTTC; CDR3: CASRDRGLDGQYF
V: TRBV6-2/TRBV6-3; J: TRBJ2-7; D: TRBD1; size: -; DNA: TGTGCCAGCACCGCCGGGACAGGGGTATACGAGCAGTACTTC; CDR3: CASTAGTGVYEQYF
V: TRBV4-1; J: TRBJ2-7; D: -; size: -; DNA: TGCGCCAGCAGCCAGAGTCTGAGCTCCTACGAGCAGTACTTC; CDR3: CASSQSLSSYEQYF
V: TRBV11-2; J: TRBJ1-4; D: TRBD1; size: -; DNA: TGTGCCAGCAGCTGGAGGACAGGGACTCATGAAAAACTGTTTTTT; CDR3: CASSWRTGTHEKLFF
V: TRBV7-2; J: TRBJ1-4; D: TRBD1; size: -; DNA: TGTGCCAGCAGCTCGACAGGGACAGGGACTGAAAAACTGTTTTTT; CDR3: CASSSTGTGTEKLFF
V: TRBV25-1; J: TRBJ1-3; D: TRBD1; size: -; DNA: TGTGCCAGCAGTGGTGGGACAGGGTTCACTGGAAACACCATATATTTT; CDR3: CASSGGTGFTGNTIYF
V: TRBV24-1; J: TRBJ2-1; D: -; size: -; DNA: TGTGCCACCAGTGATTTGGGAAGCAACAATGAGCAGTTCTTC; CDR3: CATSDLGSNNEQFF
V: TRBV20-1; J: TRBJ1-5; D: -; size: once; DNA: TGCAGTGCTTTTCGTGAGGAGGGAATCGGTCAGCCCCAGCATTTT; CDR3: CSAFREEGIGQPQHF
V: TRBV12-3/TRBV12-4; J: TRBJ1-5; D: TRBD1; size: -; DNA: TGTGCCAGCAGTGCCGGGACAGGGGATGGGCAGCCCCAGCATTTT; CDR3: CASSAGTGDGQPQHF
V: TRBV7-2; J: TRBJ1-5; D: -; size: -; DNA: TGTGCCAGCAGCCCGGACACTGACAATCAGCCCCAGCATTTT; CDR3: CASSPDTDNQPQHF
V: TRBV7-8; J: TRBJ2-7; D: -; size: -; DNA: TGTGCCAGCAGCTTAGGTAAGACGAGTGGGACGGACTCCTACGAGCAGTACTTC; CDR3: CASSLGKTSGTDSYEQYF
V: TRBV4-3; J: TRBJ2-2; D: -; size: -; DNA: TGCGCCAGCAGCAGGGACGGAACGAACACCGGGGAGCTGTTTTTT; CDR3: CASSRDGTNTGELFF
V: TRBV4-2; J: TRBJ1-4; D: -; size: few; DNA: TGTGCCAGCAGCCAAGATACGGGAATGGGGCGCGGACTGTTTTTT; CDR3: CASSQDTGMGRGLFF
V: TRBV29-1; J: TRBJ1-1; D: -; size: -; DNA: TGCAGCGCATCCGGGACATTTAACACTGAAGCTTTCTTT; CDR3: CSASGTFNTEAFF
V: TRBV12-3/TRBV12-4; J: TRBJ2-5; D: -; size: few; DNA: TGTGCCAGCAGTTTAGTACGATACGGACTTCACTGGGAGACCCAGTACTTC; CDR3: CASSLVRYGLHWETQYF
V: TRBV6-6; J: TRBJ2-1; D: -; size: -; DNA: TGTGCCAGCAGTTACTCGCGAGGGGCCCAAGAGACCCAGTTCTTC; CDR3: CASSYSRGAQETQFF
V: TRBV12-5; J: TRBJ1-2; D: TRBD1; size: -; DNA: TGTGCTAGTGGTTTGGGTTTGTTCAGGGGGGTTTTAGGTGGCTACACCTTC; CDR3: CASGLGLFRGVLGGYTF
V: TRBV6-2/TRBV6-3; J: TRBJ2-7; D: -; size: -; DNA: TGTGCCAGCAGTTTGATGACAGAATCCTACGAGCAGTACTTC; CDR3: CASSLMTESYEQYF
V: TRBV30; J: TRBJ1-2; D: -; size: -; DNA: TGTGCCTGGTCCGGGGATCGAAACTATGGCTACACCTTC; CDR3: CAWSGDRNYGYTF
V: TRBV10-3; J: TRBJ2-4; D: -; size: few; DNA: TGTGCCATCAGCGGCGGATCAAACATTCAGTACTTC; CDR3: CAISGGSNIQYF
V: TRBV6-5; J: TRBJ2-3; D: TRBD1; size: -; DNA: TGTGCCAGCAGTTTTCCCACCTTGACAGGGGAAGGTATTATGGCAGATACGCAGTATTTT; CDR3: CASSFPTLTGEGIMADTQYF
V: TRBV7-2; J: TRBJ2-7; D: -; size: once; DNA: TGTGCCAGCAGCGGCGGGGACCTCTCCTACAATGAGCAGTACTTC; CDR3: CASSGGDLSYNEQYF
V: TRBV5-1; J: TRBJ1-2; D: -; size: many; DNA: TGCGCCAGCAGCGTCCAGGGATACGACTACACCTTC; CDR3: CASSVQGYDYTF
V: TRBV20-1; J: TRBJ1-2; D: TRBD1; size: -; DNA: TGCAGTGCTGGGACAGGGGGCGCCGGAGATGGCTACACCTTC; CDR3: CSAGTGGAGDGYTF
V: TRBV5-6; J: TRBJ1-1; D: -; size: few; DNA: TGTGCCAGCAGCTTAAGCCCAATATCGGAAACTGAAGCTTTCTTT; CDR3: CASSLSPISETEAFF
V: TRBV25-1; J: TRBJ1-1; D: -; size: -; DNA: TGTGCCAGCAGTGCCCCCGGGGAAGCTTTCTTT; CDR3: CASSAPGEAFF
V: TRBV4-2; J: TRBJ2-3; D: -; size: many; DNA: TGTGCCAGCAGCTTCGACCGGCGCACAGATACGCAGTATTTT; CDR3: CASSFDRRTDTQYF
V: TRBV7-8; J: TRBJ2-1; D: -; size: few; DNA: TGTGCCAGCAGCTTAGCGTATCGGGGGTACAATGAGCAGTTCTTC; CDR3: CASSLAYRGYNEQFF
V: TRBV11-3; J: TRBJ2-5; D: TRBD1; size: few; DNA: TGTGCCAGCAGCAGACGCCGGGACAGCCTACAAGAGACCCAGTACTTC; CDR3: CASSRRRDSLQETQYF
V: TRBV19; J: TRBJ1-1; D: -; size: -; DNA: TGTGCCAGTAGTATTCCCCCTCGACAGGTGAACACTGAAGCTTTCTTT; CDR3: CASSIPPRQVNTEAFF